The source of this T cell receptor (beta chain) is a study of T cells after yellow fever vaccination. Overall study results and limits: Primary-vaccination clones mostly resurfaced post-booster (96% CD4, roughly 87% CD8).

In TCRdb, the 5' RACE reads were re-called with MiXCR into one record per CDR3 protein. The sample yields hundreds of thousands of distinct CDR3 sequences, under 20% seen once. Germline-derived CDR1 and CDR2 are MNHEY and SMNVEV (reference sequence). The V gene end was trimmed by 6 bases and the J gene end by 4 bases; junction bases not matched to a gene: 5. The length of the CDR3 is 14 residues. This clonotype was found a few times. What it binds is unknown. This TCR derives from a man aged 18 to 30 who received the YFV17D yellow fever vaccine. The rearrangement joins TRBV27 to TRBJ1-5; 8 nucleotides agree with TRBD1. Material: PBMCs, obtained before the yellow fever booster vaccination. DNA for the CDR3: TGTGCCAGCAGAAAAGGACAGGGTAATCAGCCCCAGCATTTT. Translation: CASRKGQGNQPQHF.